This entry features one T cell receptor beta chain sequence. Its antigen remains undetermined. For every CD8+ T cell subset, fewer than 350,000 cells were flow-sorted straight into RLT lysis buffer, and each subset was sorted in triplicate. To exclude memory contaminants, naive CD8+ T cells were stringently defined as CD45RO-CCR7+CD27+CD95-. Using standard density gradient centrifugation, peripheral blood mononuclear cells were isolated from buffy coats. A FACSAria III was used to flow-sort naive CD8+ T cells into CXCR3-negative and CXCR3-positive populations. Total RNA was extracted from sorted cells using an RNeasy Mini Kit. This sample was included in a study of CXCR3-negative and CXCR3-positive naive CD8 T cells (dated by TCRdb to between 2018 and 2021). Regarding the complete study: In total, about 135 million TRB reads were obtained, which works out to roughly 1.5 +/- 0.3 million reads per library. For the TRBV-TRBJ cluster analysis, the naive subsets came from 5 or 6 donors, while the memory cells came from 3 donors. The diversity and physicochemical repertoire analyses included 11 donors pooled from two independent experiments.

Paper-wide results and their limitations: Surface CD5, linked to self-reactivity in mice, was comparable between naive subsets; TCR interaction strength was therefore also inferred from TRB CDR3 physicochemical properties. Comparably high repertoire diversity was found in both naive subsets, whereas much lower repertoire diversity was found in memory CD8+ T cells. Compared with CXCR3-negative naive cells, CXCR3-positive naive cells had TRB CDR3s with higher hydrophobicity (lower Kidera factor 4), lower energy, and higher strength and volume indices. Freshly isolated PBMCs were used for most assays because CXCR3 expression went down partially after cryopreservation. Similar TRBV-TRBJ usage was shown by naive CXCR3-negative and CXCR3-positive cells from the same donor, whereas distinct patterns were shown by memory cells.

The sequencing machine was a NextSeq 550. The Human TCR Profiling Kit (MiLaboratory) was used to make UMI-labeled 5' RACE TRB cDNA libraries. The full amount of extracted RNA was used for cDNA synthesis, and the full amount of resulting cDNA was used for PCR amplification. The libraries were made side by side, with each library going through the same number of PCR cycles. Concerning the study's data processing: MIGEC and MiXCR extracted about 50,000 +/- 10,000 unique UMI-labeled TRB cDNA molecules per library, requiring at least two reads per UMI. Each library averaged approximately 40,000 +/- 10,000 functional in-frame TRB CDR3 nucleotide clonotypes without stop codons. After downsampling to 5000 UMI-labeled TRB molecules per sample, diversity metrics such as normalized Shannon-Wiener and Chao1 were calculated in VDJtools. Clonotype-size-weighted physicochemical properties of the central five CDR3 residues (interaction energy, strength, volume and Kidera factor 4) were computed in VDJtools. The reads were reprocessed in TCRdb, with one entry per CDR3 protein sequence and no accompanying DNA. Here the V and J calls rest on TCRdb's processing, not on the authors' analysis. The sample's table covers 6,000 or so distinct CDR3 sequences. About 1.7% of the sample comes from the top ten.

Taken from cysteine to phenylalanine, the CDR3 has 14 residues. No coding sequence is recorded. CDR1 SGHTA and CDR2 FQGNSA were looked up in the germline V gene. The sample was naive CXCR3+ CD8+ T cells from blood. The sample's cell subset or site, from its label and the paper: CD45RO-CCR7+CD27+CD95- naive CD8+ T cells expressing CXCR3 (TNR3+). The clonotype comes from a human donor in good health. Some clones in this sample may be carry-over from other donors' samples. Rearrangement joined TRBV7-2 to TRBJ1-1; TCRdb reports TRBD1, a call that lacks DNA to check it against. CDR3 region: CASSSIGADTEAFF. Outside the CDR3, residues come from the reference TRBV7-2 and TRBJ1-1 proteins, so the full variable domain is: GAGVSQSPSNKVTEKGKDVELRCDPISGHTALYWYRQSLGQGLEFLIYFQGNSAPDKSGLPSDRFSAERTGGSVSTLTIQRTQQEDSAVYLCASSSIGADTEAFFGQGTRLTVV.